Each of the 5 T cell receptor beta chains below was sequenced from the same sample in a study of beta chain features in type 1 diabetes. Since all of the isolated RNA was reverse transcribed, expressed TCRB transcripts were what got sequenced. Generated by immunoSEQ multiplex PCR, the TCRdb table keeps only in-frame clones and is missing some. The profile shows around 300,000 clones, 11% to 15% of them singletons. The sample was central memory CD4+ T cells from blood. These receptors were obtained from a man in his thirties or forties in good health.

This chain joins TRBV7-8 and TRBJ2-1, with no clear D. Per germline, CDR1 SGHVS and CDR2 FQNEAQ. This CDR3 region has 14 residues. The V end lost 2 bases, the J end lost 5 bases, and 10 bases lay between the germline ends. Here the CDR3 reads CASSLRNTDNEQFF. The CDR3 DNA reads TGTGCCAGCAGCTTAAGGAACACGGACAATGAGCAGTTCTTC. Full variable domain (remainder filled in from reference TRBV7-8 and TRBJ2-1): GAGVSQSPRYKVAKRGQDVALRCDPISGHVSLFWYQQALGQGPEFLTYFQNEAQLDKSGLPSDRFFAERPEGSVSTLKIQRTQQEDSAVYLCASSLRNTDNEQFFGPGTRLTVL.

This clone was observed a few times. An end of the junction does not agree with germline; a read error may underlie this. This sequence joins TRBV20-1 and TRBJ2-3, with D possibly TRBD1 on 6 matching bases. Germline loops: CDR1 DFQATT, CDR2 SNEGSKA (reference sequence). The CDR3 totals 11 residues. In DNA form, the CDR3 reads TGCAGTGCTAGAGCCGGGACCAAGGGGGATTTT. Amino acid sequence: CSARAGTKGDF.

The chain carries TRBV7-2 and TRBJ2-5, with 14 bases matching TRBD2. With V trimmed by 6 bases and J by 4 bases, 4 bases remained unmatched. Germline lookup yields CDR1 SGHTA and CDR2 FQGNSA. The CDR3 is 15 residues long. The CDR3 region has the DNA TGTGCCAGCAGAAAAGGACTAGCGGGGGGAGAGACCCAGTACTTC. This gives the protein CASRKGLAGGETQYF.

The CDR3 loop is CATSRDLGKRQYNEQFF. CDR3 DNA sequence: TGTGCCACCAGCAGAGATCTTGGAAAGAGACAATACAATGAGCAGTTCTTC. V gene TRBV15 combines with J gene TRBJ2-1; D is undetermined. The V gene's germline CDR1 is LNHNV and CDR2 YYDKDF (reference sequence). The CDR3 covers 17 residues. Trimming removed 0 bases from V and 4 bases from J, with 16 bases in between.

This clone was counted a few times. Other nucleotide sequences in the sample specify the same CDR3. The rearrangement links TRBV2 to TRBJ2-3; D call uncertain. CDR1 and CDR2 (germline): SNHLY, FYNNEI. This CDR3 spans 11 amino acids. Trimming left V 8 bases short and J 2 bases short, with 5 bases between. CDR3 in amino acids: CASRITDTQYF. For the CDR3, the DNA is TGTGCCAGCCGGATCACAGATACGCAGTATTTT.